Below are 26 T cell receptor beta chains sequenced from a single sample in a study of T-cell reconstitution after alpha-beta-depleted transplantation in children. Library preparation (for TCRbeta) was performed with unique molecular identifiers. One entry per CDR3 protein, called by TCRdb with MiXCR from the PCR reads. The sample yields roughly 350,000 distinct CDR3 sequences, under 13% seen once. Sequences were derived from PBMCs from the stem cell graft donor, sampled from the stem cell graft. These receptors were taken from a human donor who donated a stem cell graft to a child with acute lymphoblastic leukemia.

The chain combines TRBV9 with TRBJ1-5; TRBD1 matches at 8 bases. Germline trimming cut 0 bases from V and 12 bases from J; bases unmatched to any gene: 14. The CDR3 loop spans 16 amino acids. Per the germline V gene, CDR1 is SGDLS and CDR2 is YYNGEE. The CDR3 loop reads CASSVDQGARVSLQHF. The DNA for the CDR3 is TGTGCCAGCAGCGTAGACCAGGGGGCGAGGGTCAGTCTCCAGCATTTT.

Many counts were recorded for this clonotype. V gene TRBV5-6 combines with J gene TRBJ2-1; 7 positions match TRBD2. This CDR3 is 17 amino acids long. Germline-derived CDR1 and CDR2 are SGHDT and YYEEEE. The V gene end was trimmed by 0 bases and the J gene end by 7 bases; junction bases not matched to a gene: 13. Here the CDR3 reads CASSLASGLAAINEQFF. The CDR3 nucleotides are TGTGCCAGCAGCTTGGCCAGTGGCCTAGCGGCGATTAATGAGCAGTTCTTC.

This clonotype was found many times. This sequence joins TRBV27 and TRBJ2-7; D not certain. The CDR3 length is 13 residues. Germline V gene data show CDR1 as MNHEY and CDR2 as SMNVEV (reference sequence). V lost 5 bases and J 2 bases, leaving 10 bases between the germline ends. CDR3 nucleotides: TGTGCCAGCAGTGCCGGAGCTCCCTACGAGCAGTACTTC. Its translation: CASSAGAPYEQYF.

The V call is TRBV5-1, the J call TRBJ2-6; D might be TRBD1 or TRBD2, each matching 5 bases. The CDR3 runs 16 residues. V dropped 4 bases and J dropped 2 bases, with 13 bases sitting between them. Germline lookup yields CDR1 SGHRS and CDR2 YFSETQ. In DNA form, the CDR3 reads TGCGCCAGCAGCCCCCTTGGGGGAGCTGGGGCCAACGTCCTGACTTTC. Its translation is CASSPLGGAGANVLTF.

This clonotype appeared a few times. The CDR3 loop reads CASRSDPSGVNNEQFF. In DNA form, the CDR3 reads TGCGCCAGCAGATCCGACCCTAGCGGCGTTAACAATGAGCAGTTCTTC. The chain has TRBV5-1 and TRBJ2-1, with 7 bases aligning to TRBD2. The CDR3 length is 16 residues. V shed 5 bases and J 5 bases; nucleotides not matched to a gene: 13. The germline gives CDR1 SGHRS, CDR2 YFSETQ.

The chain has TRBV27 and TRBJ2-3; TRBD2 aligns across 10 bases. Trimming removed 4 bases from V and 4 bases from J; junction bases left unmatched: 2. The CDR3 has 14 amino acids. The germline CDR1 and CDR2 sequences are MNHEY and SMNVEV (reference sequence). CDR3 protein: CASSWTSGPDTQYF. CDR3 DNA: TGTGCCAGCAGTTGGACTAGCGGACCAGATACGCAGTATTTT.

The V call is TRBV28, the J call TRBJ2-2; D is undetermined. Germline values: CDR1 MDHEN, CDR2 SYDVKM. CDR3 length equals 14 residues. Between the trimmed V and J ends, which lost 3 bases and 3 bases, there was a span of 8 bases. CDR3 loop: CASSFGQHTGELFF. In nucleotides, the CDR3 is TGTGCCAGCAGTTTCGGGCAGCACACCGGGGAGCTGTTTTTT.

The V call is TRBV27, the J call TRBJ1-2; D not certain. V lost 4 bases and J 0 bases, leaving 6 bases between the germline ends. Germline CDR1 MNHEY, CDR2 SMNVEV (reference sequence). The CDR3 covers 13 residues. The CDR3 nucleotides are TGTGCCAGCAGTTACAACGCTAACTATGGCTACACCTTC. This sequence encodes CASSYNANYGYTF.

This chain joins TRBV9 and TRBJ2-1; D is uncertain. Per the germline V gene, CDR1 is SGDLS and CDR2 is YYNGEE. Trimming pared 0 bases from V and 2 bases from J, leaving 6 bases between. The CDR3 is 14 amino acids. The CDR3 here is CASSVEATYNEQFF. The CDR3 DNA is TGTGCCAGCAGCGTAGAGGCTACCTACAATGAGCAGTTCTTC.

The chain joins TRBV5-1 to TRBJ2-7; maybe TRBD2 (6 bases). The germline V and J ends were trimmed by 4 bases and 2 bases, with 13 bases remaining between them. Germline V gene lookup returns CDR1 SGHRS and CDR2 YFSETQ. The CDR3 is made up of 14 amino acids. The CDR3 DNA follows: TGCGCCAGCAGCCGCGGGGATGGGGCCTACGAGCAGTACTTC. It yields the protein CASSRGDGAYEQYF.

This sequence joins TRBV29-1 and TRBJ2-3, with D unclear. The length of the CDR3 is 13 residues. Germline V gives CDR1 SQVTM, CDR2 ANQGSEA. Trimming pared 7 bases from V and 1 base from J, leaving 12 bases between. CDR3 loop: CSALVAGTDTQYF. The CDR3 DNA reads TGCAGCGCCCTGGTGGCGGGCACAGATACGCAGTATTTT.

This clonotype has ten or more counts. The V and J genes are TRBV5-1 and TRBJ2-1, with 9 positions matching TRBD2. V lost 4 bases and J lost 9; bases outside the gene matches: 8. CDR1 SGHRS and CDR2 YFSETQ come from the germline V gene. This CDR3 has 14 residues. CDR3 region: CASSAGLARGEQFF. CDR3 nucleotides: TGCGCCAGCAGCGCCGGACTAGCGAGGGGTGAGCAGTTCTTC.

Many counts were recorded for this clonotype. The chain joins TRBV4-1 to TRBJ2-3; D gene uncertain. V was trimmed by 0 bases and J by 8 bases, leaving 12 bases between them. The CDR3 runs to 14 residues. Per germline, CDR1 MGHRA and CDR2 YSYEKL. CDR3 sequence (DNA): TGCGCCAGCAGCCAAGATACCGGCCCCGGTACGCAGTATTTT. It is translated as CASSQDTGPGTQYF.

This chain uses TRBV7-8 with TRBJ2-1; TRBD1 matches at 10 bases. J gave up 4 bases and V 5 bases, and 5 bases lay outside the gene matches. The CDR3 covers 15 residues. The germline gives CDR1 SGHVS, CDR2 FQNEAQ. The CDR3: CASSQGGQGYNEQFF. The CDR3 DNA is TGTGCCAGCAGCCAAGGGGGACAGGGGTACAATGAGCAGTTCTTC.

This clonotype has ten or more counts. The CDR3 loop is CSATAGAAPETQYF. The DNA for the CDR3 is TGCAGTGCCACAGCGGGCGCCGCCCCGGAGACCCAGTACTTC. The V and J genes are TRBV20-1 and TRBJ2-5, with D possibly being TRBD2 (6 bases). Trimming cost V 6 bases and J 5 bases, with 19 bases left between them. This CDR3 is built from 14 residues. Germline-derived CDR1 and CDR2 are DFQATT and SNEGSKA (reference sequence).

The table lists this clonotype with many counts. The V and J genes are TRBV5-1 and TRBJ2-3, with 8 bases aligning to TRBD1. The CDR3 runs 16 residues. CDR1 SGHRS and CDR2 YFSETQ come from the germline V gene. V shed 4 bases, J shed 0 bases, and the junction held 7 bases outside the gene matches. In DNA form, the CDR3 reads TGCGCCAGCAGCCCAGGGGACAGGAGGAGCACAGATACGCAGTATTTT. It translates to CASSPGDRRSTDTQYF.

The count of this clonotype is one. The chain recombines TRBV12-3 or TRBV12-4 with TRBJ2-7; TRBD1 agrees at 9 bases. The CDR3 loop spans 14 amino acids. V shed 6 bases and J 7 bases; nucleotides not matched to a gene: 10. In nucleotides, the CDR3 is TGTGCCAGCAGAAAGACAGGGGGGGATCGGGAGCAGTACTTC. Encoded protein: CASRKTGGDREQYF.

V and J are TRBV20-1 and TRBJ2-2, with D possibly being TRBD2 (6 bases). The CDR3 spans 13 residues. V was clipped by 7 bases and J by 6 bases, with 15 bases between them. The germline CDR1 and CDR2 sequences are DFQATT and SNEGSKA (reference sequence). The CDR3 nucleotides read TGCAGTGTTGCCTCGGAGGGCCCCGGGGAGCTGTTTTTT. It codes for CSVASEGPGELFF.

The chain carries TRBV20-1 and TRBJ1-3, with D unresolved. CDR3 length: 13 amino acids. Trimming took 6 bases from V and 0 from J, leaving 9 bases between them. CDR1 is DFQATT and CDR2 is SNEGSKA in the germline V gene (reference sequence). DNA for the CDR3: TGCAGTGCCCGCAAGGGCTCTGGAAACACCATATATTTT. Protein product: CSARKGSGNTIYF.

The chain carries TRBV18 and TRBJ2-6; the D gene is possibly TRBD2 (6 bases). V gave up 6 bases and J gave up 1 base, with 16 bases separating them. The length of the CDR3 is 17 residues. The germline gives CDR1 KGHSH, CDR2 LQKENI. CDR3 region: CASSPREAGSGANVLTF. As DNA, the CDR3 is TGTGCCAGCTCTCCGAGGGAGGCCGGATCTGGGGCCAACGTCCTGACTTTC.

The chain has TRBV11-2 and TRBJ1-1; D call uncertain. CDR3 length: 14 residues. From germline, CDR1 is SGHAT and CDR2 FQNNGV. Trimming pared 6 bases from V and 1 base from J, leaving 12 bases between. CDR3 sequence reads: CASRPGFQNTEAFF. CDR3 bases: TGTGCCAGCAGACCGGGTTTCCAGAACACTGAAGCTTTCTTT.

This clonotype was seen a handful of times. The chain is built from TRBV7-2 and TRBJ2-7, with 10 positions matching TRBD2. The CDR3 is 15 amino acids. Looked up from germline, CDR1 is SGHTA and CDR2 is FQGNSA. The trim removed 3 bases at V and 2 bases at J, leaving 4 bases unmatched. The CDR3 nucleotides are TGTGCCAGCAGCTTTAAACTAGCGGGGCCCTACGAGCAGTACTTC. This gives the protein CASSFKLAGPYEQYF.

V gene TRBV20-1 combines with J gene TRBJ1-2, with D perhaps TRBD1 (5 bases). Germline V gene data show CDR1 as DFQATT and CDR2 as SNEGSKA (reference sequence). This CDR3 comprises 11 residues. V dropped 4 bases and J dropped 7 bases, with 10 bases sitting between them. The CDR3 reads CSATGSTGYTF. The CDR3 DNA follows: TGCAGTGCTACAGGGTCGACTGGCTACACCTTC.

This clonotype has a handful of counts. The genes are TRBV28 and TRBJ2-3, with 9 bases matching TRBD1. The germline V gene has CDR1 MDHEN and CDR2 SYDVKM. V lost 6 bases and J lost 6; bases outside the gene matches: 7. The CDR3 sequence is 14 residues long. The CDR3 region has the DNA TGTGCCAGCAGCTTGGACAGGGGACGCGATACGCAGTATTTT. Translation: CASSLDRGRDTQYF. The full variable domain, with the rest looked up from reference TRBV28 and TRBJ2-3, is DVKVTQSSRYLVKRTGEKVFLECVQDMDHENMFWYRQDPGLGLRLIYFSYDVKMKEKGDIPEGYSVSREKKERFSLILESASTNQTSMYLCASSLDRGRDTQYFGPGTRLTVL.

Of note for this clonotype: The conserved final phenylalanine or tryptophan is absent from the CDR3, which likely points to a read error. The V and J genes are TRBV6-1 and TRBJ2-5, with D possibly being TRBD2 (6 bases). Per the germline V gene, CDR1 is MNHNS and CDR2 is SASEGT. The CDR3 covers 13 residues. V lost 6 bases and J lost 5, with 13 bases in between. DNA of the CDR3: TGTGCCAGCAGACGCGGGGTCGGGGAGACCCAGTACCTC. This translates into CASRRGVGETQYL.

The chain has TRBV4-3 and TRBJ2-3, with TRBD2 matching 10 bases. This CDR3 has 17 amino acids. V lost 1 base and J lost 0; bases outside the gene matches: 4. Per the germline V gene, CDR1 is LGHNA and CDR2 is YSLEER. Written as DNA, the CDR3 is TGCGCCAGCAGCCAAGCTAGCGGGAGCGCTAGCACAGATACGCAGTATTTT. Protein: CASSQASGSASTDTQYF.